Described below is a single TCR beta chain sequence and its context. Its cognate antigen is unknown. Germline CDR1 is LNHDA and CDR2 is SQIVND (reference sequence). V shed 3 bases and J shed 0 bases, with 12 bases lying between them. This CDR3 comprises 16 residues. This sample was taken from a study of T-cell reconstitution after alpha-beta-depleted transplantation in children. Study results and limitations: There were reportedly several hundred expanded graft clones from which alpha-beta T cells came about two months after transplant. Hyperexpanded clones declined; after one year, newly produced T cells mostly supplied diversity. Elevated TCRbeta diversity at day 60 was traced, in some patients, to surviving recipient T cells and thymic progenitors.

Preparation of the TCRbeta library used unique molecular identifiers. Each CDR3 protein gets one entry after TCRdb re-called the PCR reads with MiXCR. In the table there are 400,000 to 550,000 distinct CDR3 sequences, about 11% of which are singletons. The clonotype originates from a child aged 2 to 9 with inherited bone marrow failure, due to receive a stem cell transplant. This chain connects TRBV19 to TRBJ2-1; TRBD2 is a possible D gene (7 bases). The sequencing here drew on PBMCs, taken before TCRalphabeta/CD19-depleted stem cell transplant. The DNA of the CDR3 is TGTGCCAGTAGTATCGGGGGGCACGCCTCCTACAATGAGCAGTTCTTC. Translated: CASSIGGHASYNEQFF.